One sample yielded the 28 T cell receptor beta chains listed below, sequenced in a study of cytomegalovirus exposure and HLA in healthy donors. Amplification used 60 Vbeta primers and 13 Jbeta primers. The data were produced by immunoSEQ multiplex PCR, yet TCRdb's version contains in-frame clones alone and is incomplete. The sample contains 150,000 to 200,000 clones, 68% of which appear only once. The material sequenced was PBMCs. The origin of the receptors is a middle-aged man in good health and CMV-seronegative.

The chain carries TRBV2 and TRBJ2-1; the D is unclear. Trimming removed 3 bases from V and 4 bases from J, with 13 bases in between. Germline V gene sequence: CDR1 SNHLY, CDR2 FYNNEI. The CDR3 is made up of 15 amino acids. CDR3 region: CASSDGSSPYNEQFF. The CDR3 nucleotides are TGTGCCAGCAGTGATGGTAGTTCACCGTACAATGAGCAGTTCTTC. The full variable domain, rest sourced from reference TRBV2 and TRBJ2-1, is EPEVTQTPSHQVTQMGQEVILRCVPISNHLYFYWYRQILGQKVEFLVSFYNNEISEKSEIFDDQFSVERPDGSNFTLKIRSTKLEDSAMYFCASSDGSSPYNEQFFGPGTRLTVL.

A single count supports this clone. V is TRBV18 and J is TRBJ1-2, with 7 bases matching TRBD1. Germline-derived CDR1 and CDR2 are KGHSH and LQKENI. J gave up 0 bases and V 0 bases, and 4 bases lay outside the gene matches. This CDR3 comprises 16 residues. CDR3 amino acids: CASSPPGTEANYGYTF. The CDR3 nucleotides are TGTGCCAGCTCACCACCCGGGACAGAAGCTAACTATGGCTACACCTTC.

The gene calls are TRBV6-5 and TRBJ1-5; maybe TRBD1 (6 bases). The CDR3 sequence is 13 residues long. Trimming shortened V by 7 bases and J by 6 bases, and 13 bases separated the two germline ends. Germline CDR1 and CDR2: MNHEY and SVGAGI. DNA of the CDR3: TGTGCCAGCAAAAGGACAGCGGTTCAGCCCCAGCATTTT. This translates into CASKRTAVQPQHF.

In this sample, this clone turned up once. The CDR3 nucleotides are TGTGCCAGCAGCTTGGGACAAATCAATCAGCCCCAGCATTTT. This sequence encodes CASSLGQINQPQHF. J is TRBJ1-5 and V is TRBV5-6; D is unresolved. The CDR3 spans 14 residues. The V gene lost 0 bases and the J gene lost 3 bases, with 7 bases spanning the gap. The V gene's germline CDR1 is SGHDT and CDR2 YYEEEE.

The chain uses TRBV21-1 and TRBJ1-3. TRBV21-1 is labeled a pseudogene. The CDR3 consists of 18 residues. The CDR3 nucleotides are TGTGCCAGCAGCAAAATAGGCGGGTCGCGGAACTCTGGAAACACCATATATTTT. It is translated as CASSKIGGSRNSGNTIYF.

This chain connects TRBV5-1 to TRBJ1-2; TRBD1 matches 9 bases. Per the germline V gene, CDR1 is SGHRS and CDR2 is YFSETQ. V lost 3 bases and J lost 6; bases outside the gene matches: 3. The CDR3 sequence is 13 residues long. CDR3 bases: TGCGCCAGCAGCTCACAGGGGGCAGATGGCTACACCTTC. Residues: CASSSQGADGYTF.

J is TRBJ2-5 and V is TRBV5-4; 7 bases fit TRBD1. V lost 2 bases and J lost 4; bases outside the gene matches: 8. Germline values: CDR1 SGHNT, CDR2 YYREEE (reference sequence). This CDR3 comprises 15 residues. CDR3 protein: CASSFYRGYGETQYF. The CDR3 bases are TGTGCCAGCAGCTTTTACAGGGGTTATGGAGAGACCCAGTACTTC.

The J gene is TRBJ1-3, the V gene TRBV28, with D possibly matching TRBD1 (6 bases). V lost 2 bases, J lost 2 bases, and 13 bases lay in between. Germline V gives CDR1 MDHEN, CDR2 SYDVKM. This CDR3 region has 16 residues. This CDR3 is CASSLPGQITGNTIYF. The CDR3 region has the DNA TGTGCCAGCAGTTTACCGGGACAAATTACTGGAAACACCATATATTTT.

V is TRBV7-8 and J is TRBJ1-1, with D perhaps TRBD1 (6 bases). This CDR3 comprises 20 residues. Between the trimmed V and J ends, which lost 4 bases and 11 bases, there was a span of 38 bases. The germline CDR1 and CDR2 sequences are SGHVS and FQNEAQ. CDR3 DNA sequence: TGTGCCAGCAGCTCCCGTGCGCCCCATCAAACGACAGGTTGGGGCGGGTCTGCTTTCTTT. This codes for CASSSRAPHQTTGWGGSAFF. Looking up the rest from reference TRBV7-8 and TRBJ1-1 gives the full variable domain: GAGVSQSPRYKVAKRGQDVALRCDPISGHVSLFWYQQALGQGPEFLTYFQNEAQLDKSGLPSDRFFAERPEGSVSTLKIQRTQQEDSAVYLCASSSRAPHQTTGWGGSAFFGQGTRLTVV.

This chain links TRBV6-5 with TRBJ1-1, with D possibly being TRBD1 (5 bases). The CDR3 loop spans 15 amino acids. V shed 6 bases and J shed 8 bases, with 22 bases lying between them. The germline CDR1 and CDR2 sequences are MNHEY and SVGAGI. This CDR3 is CASSYTVGGPDEAFF. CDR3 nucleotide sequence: TGTGCCAGCAGCTATACAGTGGGGGGTCCGGACGAAGCTTTCTTT.

The CDR3 DNA reads as TGTGCCACCATCGCCGTTGGGGGCCAGAGTGAGCAGTTCTTC. Its protein is CATIAVGGQSEQFF. The chain employs TRBV15 and TRBJ2-1; possibly TRBD1 for D (6 bases). CDR3 length: 14 residues. V was pared by 7 bases and J by 9 bases, with 19 bases between. Germline lookup yields CDR1 LNHNV and CDR2 YYDKDF (reference sequence).

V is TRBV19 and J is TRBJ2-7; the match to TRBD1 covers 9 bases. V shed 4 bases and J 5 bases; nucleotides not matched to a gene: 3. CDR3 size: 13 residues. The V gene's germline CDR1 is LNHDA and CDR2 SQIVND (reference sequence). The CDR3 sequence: CASSKRDRDEQYF. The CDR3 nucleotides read TGTGCCAGTAGTAAACGGGACAGGGACGAGCAGTACTTC. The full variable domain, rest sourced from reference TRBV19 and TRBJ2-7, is DGGITQSPKYLFRKEGQNVTLSCEQNLNHDAMYWYRQDPGQGLRLIYYSQIVNDFQKGDIAEGYSVSREKKESFPLTVTSAQKNPTAFYLCASSKRDRDEQYFGPGTRLTVT.

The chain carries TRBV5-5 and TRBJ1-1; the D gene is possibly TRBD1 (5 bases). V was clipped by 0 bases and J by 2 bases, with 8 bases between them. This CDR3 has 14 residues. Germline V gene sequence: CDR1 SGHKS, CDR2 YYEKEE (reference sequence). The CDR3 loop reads CASSLAQGNTEAFF. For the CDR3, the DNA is TGTGCCAGCAGCTTGGCCCAGGGAAACACTGAAGCTTTCTTT. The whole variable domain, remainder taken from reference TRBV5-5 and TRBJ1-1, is DAGVTQSPTHLIKTRGQQVTLRCSPISGHKSVSWYQQVLGQGPQFIFQYYEKEERGRGNFPDRFSARQFPNYSSELNVNALLLGDSALYLCASSLAQGNTEAFFGQGTRLTVV.

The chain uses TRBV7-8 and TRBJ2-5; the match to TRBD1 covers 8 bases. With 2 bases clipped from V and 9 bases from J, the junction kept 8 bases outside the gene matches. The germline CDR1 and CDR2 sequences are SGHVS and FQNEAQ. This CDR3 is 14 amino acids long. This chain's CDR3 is CASSLPGQGAAQYF. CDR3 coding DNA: TGTGCCAGCAGCTTACCCGGACAGGGCGCAGCCCAGTACTTC. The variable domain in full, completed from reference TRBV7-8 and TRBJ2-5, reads GAGVSQSPRYKVAKRGQDVALRCDPISGHVSLFWYQQALGQGPEFLTYFQNEAQLDKSGLPSDRFFAERPEGSVSTLKIQRTQQEDSAVYLCASSLPGQGAAQYFGPGTRLLVL.

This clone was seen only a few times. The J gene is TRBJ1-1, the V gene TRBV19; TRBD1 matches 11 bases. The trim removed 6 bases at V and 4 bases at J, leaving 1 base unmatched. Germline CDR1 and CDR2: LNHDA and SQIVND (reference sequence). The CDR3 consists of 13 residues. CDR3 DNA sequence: TGTGCCAGTAGGGGACAGGGGGGCACTGAAGCTTTCTTT. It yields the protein CASRGQGGTEAFF.

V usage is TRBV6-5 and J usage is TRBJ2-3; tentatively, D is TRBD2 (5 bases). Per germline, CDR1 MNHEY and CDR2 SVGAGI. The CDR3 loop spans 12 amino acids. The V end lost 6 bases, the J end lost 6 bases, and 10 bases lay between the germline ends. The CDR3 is CASSPSGDTQYF. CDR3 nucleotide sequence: TGTGCCAGCAGCCCTTCGGGGGATACGCAGTATTTT.

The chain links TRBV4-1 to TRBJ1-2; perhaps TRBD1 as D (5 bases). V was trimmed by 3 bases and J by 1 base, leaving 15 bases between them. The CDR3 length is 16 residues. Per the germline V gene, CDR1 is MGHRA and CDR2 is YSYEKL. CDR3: CASSHGATGGNYGYTF. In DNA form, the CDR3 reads TGCGCCAGCAGCCACGGGGCGACCGGGGGTAACTATGGCTACACCTTC.

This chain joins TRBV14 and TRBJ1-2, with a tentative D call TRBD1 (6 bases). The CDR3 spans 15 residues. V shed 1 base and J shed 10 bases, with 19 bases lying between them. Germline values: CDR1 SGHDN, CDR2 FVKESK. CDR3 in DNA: TGTGCCAGCAGCCAAGGGCTTACAGGGCCCGGTGCCTACACCTTC. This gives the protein CASSQGLTGPGAYTF.

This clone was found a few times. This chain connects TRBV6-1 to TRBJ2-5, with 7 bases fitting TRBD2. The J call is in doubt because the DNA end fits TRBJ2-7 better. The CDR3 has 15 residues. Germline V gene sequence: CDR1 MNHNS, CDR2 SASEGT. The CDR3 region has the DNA TGTGCCAGCAGTCCATTGGGGGGGGACTCCTACGAGCAGTACTTC. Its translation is CASSPLGGDSYEQYF.

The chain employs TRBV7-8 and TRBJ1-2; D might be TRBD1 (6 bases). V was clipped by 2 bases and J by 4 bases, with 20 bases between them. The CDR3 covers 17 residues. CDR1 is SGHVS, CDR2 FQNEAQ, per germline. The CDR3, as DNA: TGTGCCAGCAGCTTAACCACCCTCTGGACAGCCCCCTATGGCTACACCTTC. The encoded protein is CASSLTTLWTAPYGYTF.

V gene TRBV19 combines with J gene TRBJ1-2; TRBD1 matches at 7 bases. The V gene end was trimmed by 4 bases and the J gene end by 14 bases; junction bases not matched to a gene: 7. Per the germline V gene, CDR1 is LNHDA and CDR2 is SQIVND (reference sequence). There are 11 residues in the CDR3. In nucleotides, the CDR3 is TGTGCCAGTAGTAGGGGACAGCTCGCTACCTTC. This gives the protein CASSRGQLATF.

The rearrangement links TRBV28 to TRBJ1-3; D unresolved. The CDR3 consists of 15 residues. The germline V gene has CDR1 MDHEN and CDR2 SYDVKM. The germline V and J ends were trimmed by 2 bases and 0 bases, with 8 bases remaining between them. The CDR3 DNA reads TGTGCCAGCAGTTTAGTGGCAGGCTCTGGAAACACCATATATTTT. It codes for CASSLVAGSGNTIYF.

The chain's CDR3 is CASSLEHVTDTQYF. For the CDR3, the DNA is TGTGCCAGCAGCTTAGAACATGTGACTGATACGCAGTATTTT. The chain carries TRBV7-8 and TRBJ2-3; D is undetermined. Germline V gene lookup returns CDR1 SGHVS and CDR2 FQNEAQ. This CDR3 is 14 amino acids long. V was trimmed by 1 base and J by 6 bases, leaving 11 bases between them. Supplemented by reference TRBV7-8 and TRBJ2-3, the full variable domain reads GAGVSQSPRYKVAKRGQDVALRCDPISGHVSLFWYQQALGQGPEFLTYFQNEAQLDKSGLPSDRFFAERPEGSVSTLKIQRTQQEDSAVYLCASSLEHVTDTQYFGPGTRLTVL.

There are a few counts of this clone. The CDR3 nucleotides read TGTGCCACCCAGGTGGGGCGGCACACTGAAGCTTTCTTT. Its protein is CATQVGRHTEAFF. The V call is TRBV15, the J call TRBJ1-1; possibly TRBD1 for D (5 bases). In germline, CDR1 is LNHNV, CDR2 YYDKDF (reference sequence). The length of the CDR3 is 13 residues. Between the trimmed V and J ends, which lost 8 bases and 3 bases, there was a span of 13 bases.

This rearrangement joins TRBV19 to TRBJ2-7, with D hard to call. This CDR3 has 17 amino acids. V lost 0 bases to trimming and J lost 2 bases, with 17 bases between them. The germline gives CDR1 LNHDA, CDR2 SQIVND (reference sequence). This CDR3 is CASSIDTKRTAAYEQYF. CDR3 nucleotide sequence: TGTGCCAGTAGTATAGACACCAAAAGAACAGCTGCCTACGAGCAGTACTTC.

The CDR3 sequence is CASSNAGMNTEAFF. The CDR3 DNA reads TGTGCCAGCAGCAACGCAGGGATGAACACTGAAGCTTTCTTT. V usage is TRBV14 and J usage is TRBJ1-1, with D maybe TRBD1 (5 bases). The CDR3 is made up of 14 amino acids. V was clipped by 5 bases and J by 0 bases, with 10 bases between them. The germline V gene encodes CDR1 SGHDN and CDR2 FVKESK. Supplemented by reference TRBV14 and TRBJ1-1, the full variable domain reads EAGVTQFPSHSVIEKGQTVTLRCDPISGHDNLYWYRRVMGKEIKFLLHFVKESKQDESGMPNNRFLAERTGGTYSTLKVQPAELEDSGVYFCASSNAGMNTEAFFGQGTRLTVV.

The CDR3 protein is CASSLGRETEAFF. The CDR3 DNA sequence: TGTGCCAGCAGCTTAGGACGGGAAACTGAAGCTTTCTTT. This rearrangement joins TRBV7-9 to TRBJ1-1; D not resolved. The V end lost 1 base, the J end lost 5 bases, and 8 bases lay between the germline ends. Germline V CDR1 and CDR2: SEHNR, FQNEAQ (reference sequence). The CDR3 has 13 amino acids.

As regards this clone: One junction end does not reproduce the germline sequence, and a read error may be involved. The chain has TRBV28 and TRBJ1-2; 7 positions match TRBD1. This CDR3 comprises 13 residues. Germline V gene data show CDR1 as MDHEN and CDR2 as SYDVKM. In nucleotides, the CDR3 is TGTGCCAGCAGCCCCGGGACAGCCGCCTCGGCCCCCTTC. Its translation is CASSPGTAASAPF.